These 25 T cell receptor beta chains share one sample of origin, sequenced in a study of spatial heterogeneity in lung cancer. The time point here: sample taken at primary tumor resection. A single record per CDR3 protein comes from TCRdb applying MiXCR to the 5' RACE reads. The repertoire has around 89,000 distinct CDR3 sequences, 9.5% to 15% of them found once; the top ten carry under 50%. The source was PBMCs, collected at surgery. Source of these receptors: a male donor with early-stage non-small cell lung cancer.

Ten or more counts support this clonotype. Here the CDR3 reads CASSLEPSGAQNIQYF. The CDR3, as DNA: TGTGCCAGCAGCTTAGAACCCAGCGGGGCCCAAAACATTCAGTACTTC. V gene TRBV7-2 combines with J gene TRBJ2-4, with 7 bases identical to TRBD2. CDR1 and CDR2 from the germline V gene are SGHTA and FQGNSA. V dropped 1 base and J dropped 5; count of bases not matched to a gene: 8. This CDR3 comprises 16 residues.

The rearrangement joins TRBV10-3 to TRBJ1-2; tentatively, D is TRBD1 (5 bases). CDR1 ENHRY and CDR2 SYGVKD come from the germline V gene. V lost 3 bases, J lost 5 bases, and 13 bases lay in between. CDR3 length: 14 residues. CDR3 in amino acids: CAISDLGTAYGYTF. CDR3 DNA: TGTGCCATCAGTGACCTGGGGACGGCGTATGGCTACACCTTC.

This chain connects TRBV6-1 to TRBJ1-3; D call uncertain. This CDR3 region has 13 residues. Germline CDR1 MNHNS, CDR2 SASEGT. V was shortened by 7 bases and J by 0 bases, with 7 bases between the two germline ends. The CDR3 bases are TGTGCCAGCAAACGGCCCTCTGGAAACACCATATATTTT. Encoded protein: CASKRPSGNTIYF.

This clonotype was counted only a few times. The V gene is TRBV5-4, the J gene TRBJ1-4, with 7 nucleotides matching TRBD1. The CDR3 contains 17 residues. Trimming took 4 bases from V and 0 from J; bases not matched to a gene: 9. Germline V gene data show CDR1 as SGHNT and CDR2 as YYREEE (reference sequence). The CDR3 DNA is TGTGCCAGCAGCCGGAGAGGGACAGCTGCAACTAATGAAAAACTGTTTTTT. Encoded protein: CASSRRGTAATNEKLFF.

This chain uses TRBV7-9 with TRBJ2-2; TRBD2 might be the D (5 bases). The V end was cut by 0 bases, the J end by 4 bases, with 9 bases between. This CDR3 is built from 15 residues. Germline CDR1 reads SEHNR; CDR2 reads FQNEAQ (reference sequence). The DNA for the CDR3 is TGTGCCAGCAGCTTAGCGAGGGCAGCCACCGGGGAGCTGTTTTTT. Its translation is CASSLARAATGELFF.

The chain links TRBV28 to TRBJ2-6, with D perhaps TRBD1 (5 bases). The CDR3 totals 18 residues. Per germline, CDR1 MDHEN and CDR2 SYDVKM. Trimming cost V 8 bases and J 0 bases, with 20 bases left between them. CDR3 amino acids: CASFAPQGDSSGANVLTF. CDR3 coding DNA: TGTGCCAGCTTTGCCCCCCAAGGGGATAGCTCTGGGGCCAACGTCCTGACTTTC.

The V and J genes are TRBV19 and TRBJ2-5; D gene uncertain. Between the trimmed V and J ends, which lost 5 bases and 9 bases, there was a span of 16 bases. Germline values: CDR1 LNHDA, CDR2 SQIVND (reference sequence). The CDR3 length is 13 residues. Here the CDR3 reads CASSPVGGGSQYF. In nucleotides, the CDR3 is TGTGCCAGTAGTCCCGTGGGCGGCGGATCCCAGTACTTC.

The chain uses TRBV12-3 or TRBV12-4 and TRBJ2-2, with a tentative D call TRBD2 (5 bases). Between the trimmed V and J ends, which lost 1 base and 6 bases, there was a span of 9 bases. The CDR3 sequence is 14 residues long. This CDR3 is CASSLVGVPGELFF. The DNA for the CDR3 is TGTGCCAGCAGTTTAGTCGGGGTCCCCGGGGAGCTGTTTTTT.

The chain employs TRBV5-1 and TRBJ2-6; D is uncertain. CDR3 length equals 14 residues. Germline V gene sequence: CDR1 SGHRS, CDR2 YFSETQ. Between the trimmed V and J ends, which lost 0 bases and 5 bases, there was a span of 6 bases. The CDR3 loop reads CASSLGSRANVLTF. In DNA form, the CDR3 reads TGCGCCAGCAGCTTGGGCTCCCGGGCCAACGTCCTGACTTTC.

The chain is built from TRBV5-1 and TRBJ2-1; 11 nucleotides line up with TRBD2. Per germline, CDR1 SGHRS and CDR2 YFSETQ. This CDR3 contains 16 residues. V shed 0 bases and J 6 bases; nucleotides not matched to a gene: 5. The CDR3 coding sequence is TGCGCCAGCAGCTTGGGTCTAGCGGGAGGTTTCAATGAGCAGTTCTTC. Translation gives CASSLGLAGGFNEQFF.

This clonotype appeared a few times. The V gene is TRBV3-1, the J gene TRBJ2-6; D unresolved. Trimming shortened V by 1 base and J by 0 bases, and 10 bases separated the two germline ends. This CDR3 has 17 amino acids. CDR1 and CDR2 from the germline V gene are LGHDT and YNNKEL (reference sequence). Here the CDR3 DNA reads TGTGCCAGCAGCCAAGTTAGAGACGGCTCTGGGGCCAACGTCCTGACTTTC. This sequence encodes CASSQVRDGSGANVLTF.

In its sample, this clonotype was seen a few times. The chain joins TRBV20-1 to TRBJ2-3; D may be TRBD2 (5 bases). Looked up from germline, CDR1 is DFQATT and CDR2 is SNEGSKA (reference sequence). This CDR3 region has 11 residues. Trimming cost V 3 bases and J 6 bases, with 7 bases left between them. The CDR3 loop is CSASPGDTQYF. The CDR3 DNA follows: TGCAGTGCTAGCCCGGGGGATACGCAGTATTTT.

V gene TRBV11-2 combines with J gene TRBJ2-3; D remains unclear. V lost 1 base and J 10 bases, leaving 9 bases between the germline ends. The CDR3 loop spans 12 amino acids. Germline-derived CDR1 and CDR2 are SGHAT and FQNNGV. CDR3 region: CASSLVGLAQYF. CDR3 DNA sequence: TGTGCCAGCAGCTTAGTGGGGTTAGCGCAGTATTTT.

This rearrangement joins TRBV20-1 to TRBJ2-5; 9 bases match TRBD2. This CDR3 has 15 residues. The germline gives CDR1 DFQATT, CDR2 SNEGSKA (reference sequence). J gave up 4 bases and V 3 bases, and 9 bases lay outside the gene matches. CDR3 protein: CSASATSGAGETQYF. DNA for the CDR3: TGCAGTGCTAGCGCGACTAGCGGAGCGGGAGAGACCCAGTACTTC.

In this sample, this clonotype turned up many times. J is TRBJ2-5 and V is TRBV29-1, with D perhaps TRBD2 (6 bases). The germline V gene encodes CDR1 SQVTM and CDR2 ANQGSEA. The ends were cut back, 3 bases at V and 5 bases at J, with 25 bases in the middle. This CDR3 region has 17 residues. The CDR3 DNA reads as TGCAGCGTTGACTTCATAATCCCCGGGAGCCGAAGGGAGACCCAGTACTTC. It yields the protein CSVDFIIPGSRRETQYF.

This clonotype has ten or more counts. The chain recombines TRBV6-2 or TRBV6-3 with TRBJ2-3, with no clear D. Germline CDR1 and CDR2: MNHEY and SVGEGT. The CDR3 totals 14 residues. Trimming took off 6 bases at V and 2 bases at J, with 12 bases between the two ends. The CDR3 here is CASRHGSVTDTQYF. The CDR3 DNA sequence: TGTGCCAGCAGACACGGATCCGTCACAGATACGCAGTATTTT.

This clonotype was seen a handful of times. This chain connects TRBV6-2 or TRBV6-3 to TRBJ2-4; D gene unclear. This CDR3 region has 15 residues. Trimming shortened V by 2 bases and J by 5 bases, and 13 bases separated the two germline ends. CDR1 and CDR2 (germline): MNHEY, SVGEGT. The CDR3 DNA reads TGTGCCAGCAGTTACCTCCCTGTATCCGAAAACATTCAGTACTTC. This encodes CASSYLPVSENIQYF.

This clonotype was recorded at least ten times. The V gene is TRBV7-3, the J gene TRBJ1-1; TRBD1 is a possible D gene (6 bases). Germline CDR1 is SGHTA and CDR2 is FQGTGA. The CDR3 spans 13 residues. V lost 0 bases and J lost 11, with 13 bases in between. The CDR3 here is CASSLTAGADAFF. In DNA form, the CDR3 reads TGTGCCAGCAGCTTAACTGCAGGGGCAGACGCTTTCTTT.

For this clonotype: Possible read error: a much larger clone is one base away. The J gene is TRBJ2-2, the V gene TRBV7-7; 8 bases are shared with TRBD1. This CDR3 contains 15 residues. Germline V gene lookup returns CDR1 SSHAT and CDR2 FNYEAQ (reference sequence). CDR3 sequence reads: CDSSPDRGNTGELFF. CDR3 nucleotides: TGTGATAGCAGCCCAGACAGGGGGAACACCGGGGAGCTGTTTTTT.

This chain uses TRBV5-4 with TRBJ2-7; no reliable D call. CDR1 SGHNT and CDR2 YYREEE come from the germline V gene (reference sequence). V dropped 1 base and J dropped 2 bases, with 10 bases sitting between them. CDR3 length: 14 amino acids. The CDR3 here is CASSLRSRPYEQYF. In DNA form, the CDR3 reads TGTGCCAGCAGCTTGCGGTCTCGCCCCTACGAGCAGTACTTC. The variable domain in full, with the rest retrieved from reference TRBV5-4 and TRBJ2-7, is ETGVTQSPTHLIKTRGQQVTLRCSSQSGHNTVSWYQQALGQGPQFIFQYYREEENGRGNFPPRFSGLQFPNYSSELNVNALELDDSALYLCASSLRSRPYEQYFGPGTRLTVT.

This clonotype has at least ten counts. The V gene is TRBV20-1, the J gene TRBJ2-7; 8 bases agree with TRBD2. The germline gives CDR1 DFQATT, CDR2 SNEGSKA (reference sequence). Unmatched junction bases numbered 5, after V lost 5 bases and J lost 2 bases. The CDR3 length is 13 residues. The CDR3 sequence is CSASKREPYEQYF. CDR3 nucleotide sequence: TGCAGTGCTTCTAAGCGGGAGCCCTACGAGCAGTACTTC.

This chain uses TRBV10-3 with TRBJ2-7; either TRBD1 or TRBD2 may fit D (6 bases each). V lost 0 bases to trimming and J lost 2 bases, with 11 bases between them. The CDR3 runs 15 residues. From germline, CDR1 is ENHRY and CDR2 SYGVKD. The CDR3 bases are TGTGCCATCAGTGAGTCGAATAGGGGGGCCTACGAGCAGTACTTC. Translated: CAISESNRGAYEQYF.

This clonotype was seen a handful of times. This chain connects TRBV6-6 to TRBJ2-7; no reliable D call. Germline V gene data show CDR1 as MNHNY and CDR2 as SVGAGI (reference sequence). This CDR3 has 14 amino acids. Trimming removed 8 bases from V and 5 bases from J, with 19 bases in between. Written as DNA, the CDR3 is TGTGCCAGCGATGCTCCGGGTCCCTTCCACGAGCAGTACTTC. Translated: CASDAPGPFHEQYF.

This clonotype was detected many times. The rearrangement joins TRBV4-3 to TRBJ1-2; 7 bases agree with TRBD1. The CDR3 totals 13 residues. V gave up 4 bases and J gave up 4 bases; unmatched junction bases: 3. Germline CDR1 and CDR2: LGHNA and YSLEER. CDR3 bases: TGCGCCAGCAGCCGGACAGGCACCTATGGCTACACCTTC. Translating it yields CASSRTGTYGYTF.

This clonotype was recorded a few times. The rearrangement links TRBV29-1 to TRBJ2-3, with D perhaps TRBD2 (5 bases). Trimming shortened V by 2 bases and J by 4 bases, and 13 bases separated the two germline ends. The germline V gene encodes CDR1 SQVTM and CDR2 ANQGSEA. CDR3 length: 14 residues. Here the CDR3 DNA reads TGCAGCGTTGAACCGCAATTCGGGGCAGATACGCAGTATTTT. It specifies CSVEPQFGADTQYF.